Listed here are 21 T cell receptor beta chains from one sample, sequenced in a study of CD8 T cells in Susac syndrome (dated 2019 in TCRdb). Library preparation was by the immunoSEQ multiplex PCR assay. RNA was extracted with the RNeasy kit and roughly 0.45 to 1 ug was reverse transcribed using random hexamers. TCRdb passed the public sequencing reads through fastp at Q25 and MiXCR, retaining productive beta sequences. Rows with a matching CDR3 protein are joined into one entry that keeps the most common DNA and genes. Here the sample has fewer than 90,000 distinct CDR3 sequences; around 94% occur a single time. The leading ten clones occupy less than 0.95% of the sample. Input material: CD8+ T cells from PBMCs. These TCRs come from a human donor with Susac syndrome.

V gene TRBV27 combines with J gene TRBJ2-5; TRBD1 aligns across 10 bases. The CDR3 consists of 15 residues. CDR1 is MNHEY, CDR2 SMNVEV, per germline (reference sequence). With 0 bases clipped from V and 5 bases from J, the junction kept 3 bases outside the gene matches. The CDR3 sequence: CASSLSTGGRETQYF. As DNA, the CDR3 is TGTGCCAGCAGTTTATCGACAGGGGGCCGGGAGACCCAGTACTTC.

The CDR3 here is CAWSVKLTNTGELFF. For the CDR3, the DNA is TGTGCCTGGAGTGTAAAGCTAACGAACACCGGGGAGCTGTTTTTT. The chain recombines TRBV30 with TRBJ2-2; D is ambiguous. V was clipped by 0 bases and J by 0 bases, with 8 bases between them. Germline CDR1 is GTSNPN and CDR2 is SVGIG (reference sequence). The CDR3 is made up of 15 amino acids.

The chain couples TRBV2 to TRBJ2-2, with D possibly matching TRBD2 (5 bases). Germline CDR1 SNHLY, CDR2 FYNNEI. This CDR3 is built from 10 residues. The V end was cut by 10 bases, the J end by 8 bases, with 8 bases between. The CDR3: CATQRGELFF. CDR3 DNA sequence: TGTGCCACCCAGCGGGGGGAGCTGTTTTTT.

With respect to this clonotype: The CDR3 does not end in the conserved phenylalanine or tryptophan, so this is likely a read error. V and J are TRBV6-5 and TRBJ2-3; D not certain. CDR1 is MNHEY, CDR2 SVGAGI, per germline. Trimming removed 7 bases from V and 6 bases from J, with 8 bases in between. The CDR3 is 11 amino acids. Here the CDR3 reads CASKFGDTQYL. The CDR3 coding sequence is TGTGCCAGCAAGTTCGGGGATACGCAGTATCTT.

The CDR3 region has the DNA TGTGCCAGCAGCAGAACCGCGAGCACTGAAGCTTTCTTT. This sequence encodes CASSRTASTEAFF. The chain employs TRBV27 and TRBJ1-1; no definite D call. V dropped 6 bases and J dropped 4 bases, with 12 bases sitting between them. The CDR3 loop spans 13 amino acids. Per germline, CDR1 MNHEY and CDR2 SMNVEV (reference sequence).

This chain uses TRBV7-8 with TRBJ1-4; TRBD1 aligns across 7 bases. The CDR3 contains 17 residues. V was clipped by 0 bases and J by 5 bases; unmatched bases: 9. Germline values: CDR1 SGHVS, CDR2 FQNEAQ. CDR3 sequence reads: CASSLAWGTAINEKLFF. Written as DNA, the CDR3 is TGTGCCAGCAGCTTAGCCTGGGGGACAGCCATAAATGAAAAACTGTTTTTT.

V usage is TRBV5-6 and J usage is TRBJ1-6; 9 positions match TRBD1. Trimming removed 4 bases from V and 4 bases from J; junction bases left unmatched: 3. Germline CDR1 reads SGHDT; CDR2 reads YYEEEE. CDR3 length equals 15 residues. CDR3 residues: CASSGGTGYNSPLHF. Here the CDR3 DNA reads TGTGCCAGCAGCGGCGGGACAGGGTATAATTCACCCCTCCACTTT.

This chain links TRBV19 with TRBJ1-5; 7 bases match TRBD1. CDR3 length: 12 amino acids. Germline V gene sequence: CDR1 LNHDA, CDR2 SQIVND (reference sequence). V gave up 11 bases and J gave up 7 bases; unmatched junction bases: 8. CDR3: CAGGPGGQPQHF. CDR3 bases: TGTGCCGGAGGACCAGGGGGACAGCCCCAGCATTTT.

The CDR3 DNA reads as TGTGCCTGGAGTGTACAGGTTTCCGAGCAGTACTTC. This sequence encodes CAWSVQVSEQYF. The genes are TRBV30 and TRBJ2-7, with a possible D match to TRBD1 (5 bases). V lost 0 bases and J lost 6, with 9 bases in between. Germline V gene lookup returns CDR1 GTSNPN and CDR2 SVGIG (reference sequence). CDR3 length: 12 amino acids.

CDR3 DNA: TGTGCCAGCAGTGAATACAGTGGCAGGGAGACCCAGTACTTC. It specifies CASSEYSGRETQYF. The genes are TRBV25-1 and TRBJ2-5; D remains ambiguous. The germline gives CDR1 MGHDK, CDR2 SYGVNS. Deletions cut 0 bases from V and 5 bases from J, with 10 bases between. The CDR3 consists of 14 residues.

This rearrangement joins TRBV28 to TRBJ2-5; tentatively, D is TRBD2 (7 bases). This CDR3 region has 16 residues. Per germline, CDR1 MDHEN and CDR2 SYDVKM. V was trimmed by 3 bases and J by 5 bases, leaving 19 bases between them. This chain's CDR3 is CASSFEGGGPWETQYF. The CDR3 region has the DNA TGTGCCAGCAGTTTCGAGGGGGGAGGGCCCTGGGAGACCCAGTACTTC.

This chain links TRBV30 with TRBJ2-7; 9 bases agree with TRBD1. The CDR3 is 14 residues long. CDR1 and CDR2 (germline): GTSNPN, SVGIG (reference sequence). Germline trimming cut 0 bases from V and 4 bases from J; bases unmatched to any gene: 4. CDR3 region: CAWSVGTGLYEQYF. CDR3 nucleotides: TGTGCCTGGAGTGTGGGGACAGGGCTATACGAGCAGTACTTC.

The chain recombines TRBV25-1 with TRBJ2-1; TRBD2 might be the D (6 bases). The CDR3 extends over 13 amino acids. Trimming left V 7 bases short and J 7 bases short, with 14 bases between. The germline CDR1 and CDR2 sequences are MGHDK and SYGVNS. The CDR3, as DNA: TGTGCCAGCACTCCGGAGGGTTGGAATGAGCAGTTCTTC. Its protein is CASTPEGWNEQFF.

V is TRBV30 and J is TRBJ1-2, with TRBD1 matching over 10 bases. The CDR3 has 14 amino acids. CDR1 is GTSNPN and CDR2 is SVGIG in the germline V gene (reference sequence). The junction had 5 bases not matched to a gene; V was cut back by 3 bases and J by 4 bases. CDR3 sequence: CAWRTGGAPYGYTF. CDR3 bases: TGTGCCTGGAGGACAGGGGGCGCTCCCTATGGCTACACCTTC.

CDR3 DNA sequence: TGTGCCAGCTCACTAACAGCGGGAGAGAGCTCCTACAATGAGCAGTTCTTC. This codes for CASSLTAGESSYNEQFF. The rearrangement joins TRBV18 to TRBJ2-1; 8 bases line up with TRBD2. Germline CDR1 reads KGHSH; CDR2 reads LQKENI. The CDR3 has 17 amino acids. After removal of 4 bases from V and 0 bases from J, the junction contained 8 bases not matched to a gene.

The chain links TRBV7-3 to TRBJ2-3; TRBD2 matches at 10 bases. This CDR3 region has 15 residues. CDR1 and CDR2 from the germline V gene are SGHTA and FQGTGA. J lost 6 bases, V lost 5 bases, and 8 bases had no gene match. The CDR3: CASSPAGSGRDTQYF. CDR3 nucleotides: TGTGCCAGCAGCCCGGCGGGTAGCGGGAGGGATACGCAGTATTTT.

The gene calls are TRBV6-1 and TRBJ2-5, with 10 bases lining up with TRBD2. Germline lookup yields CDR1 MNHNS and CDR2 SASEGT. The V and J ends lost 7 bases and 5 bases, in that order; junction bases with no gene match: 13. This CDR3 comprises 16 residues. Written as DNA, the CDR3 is TGTGCCAGCAATGGGGCTAGCGGGAGAAAGGAGGAGACCCAGTACTTC. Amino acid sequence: CASNGASGRKEETQYF.

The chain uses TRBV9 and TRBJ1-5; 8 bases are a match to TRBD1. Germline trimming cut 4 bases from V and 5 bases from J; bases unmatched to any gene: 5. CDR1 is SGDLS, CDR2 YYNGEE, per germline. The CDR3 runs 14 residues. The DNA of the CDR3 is TGTGCCAGCAGCCCCGGGACAGGCCATCAGCCCCAGCATTTT. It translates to CASSPGTGHQPQHF.

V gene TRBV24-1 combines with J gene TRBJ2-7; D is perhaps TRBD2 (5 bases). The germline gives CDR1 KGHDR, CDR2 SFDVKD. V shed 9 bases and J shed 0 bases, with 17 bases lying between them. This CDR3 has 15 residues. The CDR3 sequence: CATDPGDRDSYEQYF. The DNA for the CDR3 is TGTGCCACCGACCCCGGAGATCGGGACTCCTACGAGCAGTACTTC.

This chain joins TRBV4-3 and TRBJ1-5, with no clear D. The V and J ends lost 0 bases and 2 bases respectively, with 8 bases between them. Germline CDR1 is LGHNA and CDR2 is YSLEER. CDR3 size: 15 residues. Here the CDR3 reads CASSQDVGGNQPQHF. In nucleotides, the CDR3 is TGCGCCAGCAGCCAAGATGTGGGCGGCAATCAGCCCCAGCATTTT.

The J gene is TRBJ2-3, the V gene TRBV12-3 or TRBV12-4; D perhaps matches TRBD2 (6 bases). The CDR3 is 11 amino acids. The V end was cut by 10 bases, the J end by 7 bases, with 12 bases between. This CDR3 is CATREFNTQYF. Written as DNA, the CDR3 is TGTGCCACCCGGGAGTTCAATACGCAGTATTTT.